This T cell receptor beta chain came from a study of OX40 agonist ivuxolimab in advanced cancers. Study overall: Mean age around 60 years, range about 20 to 79; 82.7% male.

Blood draws occurred at baseline, cycle 4 day 1, and cycle 7 day 1. V was shortened by 6 bases and J by 2 bases, with 16 bases between the two germline ends. Per germline, CDR1 MDHEN and CDR2 SYDVKM. The CDR3 has 15 residues. The data were produced by immunoSEQ multiplex PCR, yet TCRdb's version contains in-frame clones alone and is incomplete. Of tens of thousands of clones in the sample, around 89% were seen once. This receptor was taken from an adult with an advanced solid tumor such as melanoma, head and neck, liver or kidney cancer. The chain is built from TRBV28 and TRBJ1-1; no definite D call. The sequencing here drew on CD4+ or CD8+ T cells sorted from blood, taken in a trial of the OX40 agonist ivuxolimab. The CDR3 sequence is CASSYRSEGNTEAFF. Here the CDR3 DNA reads TGTGCCAGCAGCTATAGGTCAGAGGGTAACACTGAAGCTTTCTTT.